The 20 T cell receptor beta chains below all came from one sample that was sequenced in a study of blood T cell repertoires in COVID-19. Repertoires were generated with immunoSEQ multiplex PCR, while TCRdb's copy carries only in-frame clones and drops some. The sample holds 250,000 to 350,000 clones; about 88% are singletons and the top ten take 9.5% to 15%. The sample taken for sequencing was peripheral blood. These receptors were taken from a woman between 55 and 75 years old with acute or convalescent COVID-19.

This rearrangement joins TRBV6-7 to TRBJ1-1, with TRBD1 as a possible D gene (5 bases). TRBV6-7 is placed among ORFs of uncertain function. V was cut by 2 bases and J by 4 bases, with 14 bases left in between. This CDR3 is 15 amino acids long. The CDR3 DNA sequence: TGTGCCAGCAGTTACGGGGGACGGGGAGGCACTGAAGCTTTCTTT. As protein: CASSYGGRGGTEAFF.

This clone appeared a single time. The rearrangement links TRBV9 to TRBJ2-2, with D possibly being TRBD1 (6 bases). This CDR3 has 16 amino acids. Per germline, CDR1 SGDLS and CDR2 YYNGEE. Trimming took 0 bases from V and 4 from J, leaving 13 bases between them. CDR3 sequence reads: CASSVVAGAGTGELFF. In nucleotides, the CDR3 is TGTGCCAGCAGCGTAGTGGCAGGGGCCGGCACCGGGGAGCTGTTTTTT.

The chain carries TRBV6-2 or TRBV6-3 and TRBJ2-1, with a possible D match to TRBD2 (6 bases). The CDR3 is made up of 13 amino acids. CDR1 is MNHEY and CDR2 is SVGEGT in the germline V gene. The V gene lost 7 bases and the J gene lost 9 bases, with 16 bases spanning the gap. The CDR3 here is CASTPIGRGEQFF. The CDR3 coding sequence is TGTGCCAGCACCCCCATCGGGAGAGGTGAGCAGTTCTTC.

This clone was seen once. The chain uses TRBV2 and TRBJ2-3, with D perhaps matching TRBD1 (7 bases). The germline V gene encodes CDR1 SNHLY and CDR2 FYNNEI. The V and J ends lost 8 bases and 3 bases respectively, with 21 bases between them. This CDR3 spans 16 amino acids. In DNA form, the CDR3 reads TGTGCCAGCCGCCTGGAGGGGGCCATCCTTACAGATACGCAGTATTTT. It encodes CASRLEGAILTDTQYF.

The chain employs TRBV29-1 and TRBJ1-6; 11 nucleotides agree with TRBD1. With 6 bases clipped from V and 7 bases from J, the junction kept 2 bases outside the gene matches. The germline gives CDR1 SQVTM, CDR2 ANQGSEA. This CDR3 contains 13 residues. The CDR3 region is CSVGDRGNSPLHF. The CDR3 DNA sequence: TGCAGCGTCGGGGACAGGGGGAATTCACCCCTCCACTTT.

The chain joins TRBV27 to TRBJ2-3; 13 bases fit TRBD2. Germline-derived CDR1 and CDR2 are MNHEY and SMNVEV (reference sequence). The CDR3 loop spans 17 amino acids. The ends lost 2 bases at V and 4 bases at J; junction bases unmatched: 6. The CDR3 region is CASSLTSGGARADTQYF. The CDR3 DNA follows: TGTGCCAGCAGTTTAACTAGCGGGGGGGCCAGGGCAGATACGCAGTATTTT.

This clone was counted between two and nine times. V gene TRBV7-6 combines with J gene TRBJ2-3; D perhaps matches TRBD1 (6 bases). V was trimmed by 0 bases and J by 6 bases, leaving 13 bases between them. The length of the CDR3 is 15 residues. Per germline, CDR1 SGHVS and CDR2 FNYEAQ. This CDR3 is CASSLAHAQGDTQYF. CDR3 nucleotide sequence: TGTGCCAGCAGCTTAGCCCATGCCCAGGGGGATACGCAGTATTTT.

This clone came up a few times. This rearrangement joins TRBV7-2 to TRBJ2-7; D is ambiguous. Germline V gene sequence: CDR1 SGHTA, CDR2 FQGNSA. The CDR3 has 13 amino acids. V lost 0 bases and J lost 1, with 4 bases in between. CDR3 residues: CASSLAQSYEQYF. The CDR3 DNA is TGTGCCAGCAGCTTAGCCCAGTCCTACGAGCAGTACTTC.

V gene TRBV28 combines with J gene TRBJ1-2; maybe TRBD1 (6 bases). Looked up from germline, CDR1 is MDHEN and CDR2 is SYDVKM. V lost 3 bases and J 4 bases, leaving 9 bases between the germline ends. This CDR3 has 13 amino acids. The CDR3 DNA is TGTGCCAGCAGTTTGCGGGGGCTCTATGGCTACACCTTC. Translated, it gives CASSLRGLYGYTF.

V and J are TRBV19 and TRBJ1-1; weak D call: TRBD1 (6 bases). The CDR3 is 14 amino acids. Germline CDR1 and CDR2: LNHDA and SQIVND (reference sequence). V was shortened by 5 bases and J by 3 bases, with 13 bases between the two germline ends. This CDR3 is CASSLRGRYTEAFF. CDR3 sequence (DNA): TGTGCCAGTAGTCTCAGGGGAAGGTACACTGAAGCTTTCTTT.

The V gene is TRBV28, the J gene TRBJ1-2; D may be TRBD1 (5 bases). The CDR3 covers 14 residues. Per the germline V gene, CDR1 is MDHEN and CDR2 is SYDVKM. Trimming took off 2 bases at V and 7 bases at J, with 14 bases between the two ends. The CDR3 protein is CASSLGAGRGGYTF. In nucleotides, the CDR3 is TGTGCCAGCAGTTTAGGGGCAGGGAGGGGTGGCTACACCTTC.

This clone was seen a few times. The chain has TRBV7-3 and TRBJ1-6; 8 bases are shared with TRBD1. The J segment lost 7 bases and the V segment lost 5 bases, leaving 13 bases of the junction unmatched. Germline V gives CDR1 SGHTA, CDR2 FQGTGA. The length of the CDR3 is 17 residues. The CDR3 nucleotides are TGTGCCAGCAGCCTACAACCCCCGGGACAGGCCAATTCACCCCTCCACTTT. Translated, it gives CASSLQPPGQANSPLHF.

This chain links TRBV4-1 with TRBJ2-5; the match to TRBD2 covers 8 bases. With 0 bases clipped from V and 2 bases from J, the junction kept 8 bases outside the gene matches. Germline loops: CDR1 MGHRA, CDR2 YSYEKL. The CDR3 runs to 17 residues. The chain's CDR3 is CASSQDGIAGMQETQYF. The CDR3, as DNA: TGCGCCAGCAGCCAAGATGGAATAGCGGGGATGCAAGAGACCCAGTACTTC.

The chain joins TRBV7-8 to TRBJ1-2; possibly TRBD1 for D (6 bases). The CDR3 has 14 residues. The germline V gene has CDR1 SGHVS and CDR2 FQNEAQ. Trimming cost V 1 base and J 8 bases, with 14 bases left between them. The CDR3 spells CASSLGGQSGGYTF. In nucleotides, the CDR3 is TGTGCCAGCAGCTTAGGGGGGCAATCGGGAGGCTACACCTTC.

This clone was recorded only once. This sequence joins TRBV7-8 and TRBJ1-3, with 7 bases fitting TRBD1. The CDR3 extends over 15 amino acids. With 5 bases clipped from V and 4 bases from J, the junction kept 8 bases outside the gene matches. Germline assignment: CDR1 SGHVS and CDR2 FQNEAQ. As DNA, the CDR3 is TGTGCCAGCAGCGTCGACAGGGTGTCCGGAAACACCATATATTTT. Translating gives CASSVDRVSGNTIYF.

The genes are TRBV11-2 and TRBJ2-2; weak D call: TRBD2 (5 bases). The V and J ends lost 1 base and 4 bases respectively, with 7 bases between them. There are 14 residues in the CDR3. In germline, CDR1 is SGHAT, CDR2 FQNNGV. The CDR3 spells CASSLGGFTGELFF. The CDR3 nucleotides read TGTGCCAGCAGCTTAGGAGGGTTCACCGGGGAGCTGTTTTTT.

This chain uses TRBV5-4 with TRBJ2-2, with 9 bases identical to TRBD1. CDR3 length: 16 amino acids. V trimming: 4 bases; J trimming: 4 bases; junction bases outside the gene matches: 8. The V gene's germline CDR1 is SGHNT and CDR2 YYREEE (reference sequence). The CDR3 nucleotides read TGTGCCAGCAGCCATGGCCGGGACAGGGTCACCGGGGAGCTGTTTTTT. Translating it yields CASSHGRDRVTGELFF.

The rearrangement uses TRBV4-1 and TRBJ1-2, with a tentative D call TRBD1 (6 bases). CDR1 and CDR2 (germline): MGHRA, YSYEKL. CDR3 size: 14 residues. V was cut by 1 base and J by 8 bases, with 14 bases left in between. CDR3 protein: CASSQAKGGGGYTF. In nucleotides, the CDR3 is TGCGCCAGCAGCCAAGCCAAAGGGGGGGGAGGCTACACCTTC.

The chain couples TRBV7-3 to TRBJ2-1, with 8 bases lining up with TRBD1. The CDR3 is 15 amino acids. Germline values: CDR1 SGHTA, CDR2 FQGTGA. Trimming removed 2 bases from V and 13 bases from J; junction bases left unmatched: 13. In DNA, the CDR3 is TGTGCCAGCAGCTTAGACCCTGGACAGGGAAGGAACCAGTTCTTC. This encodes CASSLDPGQGRNQFF.

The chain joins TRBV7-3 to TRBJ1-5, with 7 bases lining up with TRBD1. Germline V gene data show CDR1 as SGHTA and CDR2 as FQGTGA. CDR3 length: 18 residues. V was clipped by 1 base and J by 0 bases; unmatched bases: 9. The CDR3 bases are TGTGCCAGCAGCTTAAAGGCGTGGGGACAGTATAGCAATCAGCCCCAGCATTTT. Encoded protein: CASSLKAWGQYSNQPQHF.